This T cell receptor (beta chain) was obtained from a study of identical twins listed by TCRdb under 2016. Notes on the research overall: TCR alpha and beta repertoires from monozygotic twins, unrelated adults of various ages and cord blood were deep-sequenced to test whether fetal clonotypes persist. To rule out contamination, replicate twin experiments were performed at different times with different library preparation protocols.

All donors were healthy Caucasians. The twin cohort consisted of three pairs of female monozygotic twins, all aged 18 to 29 years. Positive isolation kits from Invitrogen were used to isolate the CD4+ and CD8+ T cell populations. Overall study results and their limits: Invariant T cells such as MAIT and iNKT could partly confound zero-insertion analyses, though diverse VJ usage argued against this for most clonotypes. Out-of-frame TCR alpha sequences shared between twins showed an excess of low generation-probability sequences compared with coincidental sharing between unrelated individuals. Abundant cord blood beta clonotypes had fewer insertions, young adult naive repertoires showed a similar but weaker trend, and memory repertoires showed no such trend. In beta out-of-frame sequences, excess twin sharing was weaker, because having fewer shared sequences lowered the signal-to-noise ratio. Because the same donors could not be followed over many years, the conclusions depended on cross-sectional statistical analysis. In monozygotic twins, out-of-frame TCR alpha sharing was systematically underestimated by recombination models, although the models agreed with sharing between unrelated individuals.

Libraries were constructed by 5' RACE. The sequencer was an Illumina HiSeq 2000. A universal primer binding site was added through template switching, and the final cDNA carried a unique molecular identifier so that TCR cDNA molecules could be counted accurately. First-strand cDNA for TCR alpha and beta chains was synthesized from specific primers in the conserved constant-segment region. To control for contamination, every cDNA library carried two barcodes: a SMART-Mk sample barcode plus Illumina barcodes. TruSeq adapter sequences and Illumina sample barcodes were added in two successive PCR steps. TCR alpha and beta cDNA libraries were sequenced on the Illumina HiSeq platform with custom primers. The original methods were these. Raw reads were processed with MiGEC to extract unique molecular identifiers, and MiXCR was used to determine CDR3 positions. Recombination models were inferred per individual with the repgenHMM and IGoR tools using an EM algorithm. The analysis of shared clonotypes was done with the tcR package in R, with sharing normalized by the product of cloneset sizes. Out-of-frame nonproductive sequences were analyzed to study raw recombination free of thymic and clonal selection effects. The public sequencing data were trimmed at Q25 with fastp and processed into clonotypes with MiXCR by TCRdb, which kept only in-frame beta chains. All rows with the same CDR3 protein become a single entry with the most common DNA and genes. These V and J calls rely on TCRdb rather than the paper's analysis. Counted in this sample were about 550,000 distinct CDR3 sequences; more than 20% of them appeared once. The top ten clones comprise 0.48% of the sample.

The CDR3 numbers 14 residues from cysteine through phenylalanine. Just CDR3 DNA is preserved here, 42 bases in frame from base 1. According to the germline V gene (reference sequence), CDR1 reads DFQATT and CDR2 reads SNEGSKA. Concerning this clonotype: The clone's antigen remains unknown. Per-base quality was not reported, and no clone a single base away is much larger than it.

This sample was shared with a second study, whose subject was yellow fever vaccine responses in identical twins. Drawing on the second study: The authors reported that the T cell response to vaccination in identical twins appeared partly convergent and partly personalized. In the study, vaccine-responding T cell clones were precisely tracked in identical twins.

Material: CD4+ T cells sorted from blood. This TCR was recovered from a woman in her late teens or twenties in good health. This chain is built from TRBV20-1 and TRBJ2-2; TRBD2 lines up with 11 middle nucleotides. The CDR3 is CSGTSGSGSGELFF. The nucleotide sequence is given as TGCAGCGGTACTAGCGGGAGTGGCTCCGGGGAGCTGTTTTTT.